This is a list of T cell receptor beta chains from one sample in a study of STAT3 mutations in large granular lymphocyte leukemia. Profiled with immunoSEQ multiplex PCR; TCRdb holds only in-frame clones, not every one. This repertoire shows approximately 3,200 clones, around 87% found once; its top ten account for 35% to 55%. The source material was peripheral blood mononuclear cells. These receptors were taken from a man aged 40-49 years with T-cell large granular lymphocyte leukemia. Some clones in this sample may be carry-over from other donors' samples. Both conserved end residues are part of each CDR3. The D gene is left open where the match is weak. Not all rows give a size; the values are once, few, many and, for expanded clones, a class.

.	TRBV5-6	TRBJ2-7	.	TGTGCCAGCAGCCCAGTGGGGGAGAGATTTAACGAGCAGTACTTC	CASSPVGERFNEQYF
.	TRBV2	TRBJ2-7	.	TGTGCCAGCAGTGAGGGTGTTGCGCAGTACTTC	CASSEGVAQYF
.	TRBV25-1	TRBJ2-3	TRBD1	TGTGCCAGCGGCGGACAGGGATCAGATACGCAGTATTTT	CASGGQGSDTQYF
few	TRBV5-1	TRBJ2-7	.	TGCGCCAGCGGTCCACGGGACACTTACGAGCAGTACTTC	CASGPRDTYEQYF
.	TRBV28	TRBJ1-2	.	TGTGCCAGCAGTTTAGCAGGGGTCCTCTATGGCTACACCTTC	CASSLAGVLYGYTF
.	TRBV19	TRBJ2-2	.	TGTGCCAGTAACGGGGGGCAGGGCACCGGGGAGCTGTTTTTT	CASNGGQGTGELFF
.	TRBV18	TRBJ2-5	.	TGTGCCAGCTCACCACCCTATGAGACCCAGTACTTC	CASSPPYETQYF
.	TRBV6-6	TRBJ2-7	.	TGTGCCAGCAGGGACCTACTCGTCTCCGACGAGCAGTACTTC	CASRDLLVSDEQYF
.	TRBV14	TRBJ1-2	.	TGTGCCAGCAGCCAAGGCGAAGGCAACTATGGCTACACCTTC	CASSQGEGNYGYTF
.	TRBV12-2	TRBJ2-7	.	TGTGCAAGTCGCTTAGCGAGGGATAGACGCTACGAGCAGTACTTC	CASRLARDRRYEQYF
.	TRBV2	TRBJ1-1	.	TGTGCCAGCAGTGATCTGTGGAACACTGAAGCTTTCTTT	CASSDLWNTEAFF
.	TRBV7-9	TRBJ2-1	TRBD2	TGTGCCAGCAGCGGCCTAGCGGTGGTCAATGAGCAGTTCTTC	CASSGLAVVNEQFF
.	TRBV14	TRBJ1-3	.	TGTGCCAGCAGCCAAGGGGAAAAAAACACCATATATTTT	CASSQGEKNTIYF
large	TRBV27	TRBJ2-5	.	TGTGCCAGCAGTCCTACGGTAGAAGAGACCCAGTACTTC	CASSPTVEETQYF
.	TRBV6-6	TRBJ1-5	.	TGTGCCAGCAGATTAGACAACAATCAGCCCCAGCATTTT	CASRLDNNQPQHF
.	TRBV30	TRBJ2-7	.	TGTGCCTGGAGTGGAGCCTACGAGCAGTACTTC	CAWSGAYEQYF
.	TRBV9	TRBJ2-2	.	TGTGCCAGCAGCGTAACTCCTCAGGACACCGGGGAGCTGTTTTTT	CASSVTPQDTGELFF
.	TRBV19	TRBJ2-4	TRBD2	TGTGCCAGTAGTTCCCGGGGGGGGTGGAACATTCAGTACTTC	CASSSRGGWNIQYF
.	TRBV19	TRBJ2-7	.	TGTGCCAGTAGTATCAACGAGGGCTACGAGCAGTACTTC	CASSINEGYEQYF
.	TRBV13	TRBJ2-3	TRBD2	TGTGCCAGCAGCCTCGGACTAGCGGGGGAATACACAGATACGCAGTATTTT	CASSLGLAGEYTDTQYF
.	TRBV28	TRBJ2-7	.	TGTGCCAGCAGCGAGGCCGGGGAAGGGGGCGAGCAGTACTTC	CASSEAGEGGEQYF
.	TRBV7-9	TRBJ1-2	.	TGTGCCAGCATCGTGGACGGACTCTATGGCTACACCTTC	CASIVDGLYGYTF
.	TRBV5-1	TRBJ2-7	.	TGCGCCAGCAGCTTGGAGGGCAGTACGGTGCAGTACTTC	CASSLEGSTVQYF
.	TRBV18	TRBJ2-5	TRBD2	TGTGCCAGCTCACCTGGGACTAGCGGGGGCTGGGTCCAAGAGACCCAGTACTTC	CASSPGTSGGWVQETQYF
.	TRBV5-4	TRBJ2-1	TRBD1	TGTGCCAGCAGCTATCTATGGACAGGGGGAAACAATGAGCAGTTCTTC	CASSYLWTGGNNEQFF
once	TRBV5-4	TRBJ2-5	TRBD2	TGTGCCAGCAGCCTAGCGGGGGGGTTAGAGACCCAGTACTTC	CASSLAGGLETQYF
.	TRBV18	TRBJ1-6	.	TGTGCCAGCTCGGAGGATAGGGGATCACCCCTCCACTTT	CASSEDRGSPLHF
.	TRBV7-2	TRBJ2-7	TRBD1	TGTGCCAGCAGCTTAGTGGGACAGGGACCCCACGAGCAGTACTTC	CASSLVGQGPHEQYF
.	TRBV18	TRBJ2-5	.	TGTGCCAGCTCACCACTTACAGAGACCCAGTACTTC	CASSPLTETQYF
.	TRBV7-2	TRBJ2-7	TRBD1	TGTGCCAGCAGCACCTCGGACAGGGCCCACTACGAGCAGTACTTC	CASSTSDRAHYEQYF
.	TRBV5-1	TRBJ2-1	TRBD1	TGCGCCAGCAGCTTCGGACAGGGCCTCCTTAAACTCGATAATGAGCAGTTCTTC	CASSFGQGLLKLDNEQFF
.	TRBV19	TRBJ2-7	TRBD2	TGTGCCAGTAGTATTGGAATTGGGAGCGGGGCTTATTCCTACGAGCAGTACTTC	CASSIGIGSGAYSYEQYF